This is a list of T cell receptor beta chains from one sample in a study of blood T cell repertoires in COVID-19. Only in-frame clones appear in the TCRdb table, and some are missing; sequencing was by immunoSEQ multiplex PCR. The sample holds around 200,000 clones, around nine tenths seen once. The sequenced material came from peripheral blood. The receptors were sampled from a man aged 55 to 70 who had recovered from COVID-19. CDR3s leave out the opening cysteine and the closing phenylalanine or tryptophan.

v_gene: TRBV11-3
CDR3aa: ASSLTSGGYEQY

v_gene: TRBV9
CDR3aa: ASSTLQGYGTDTQY

v_gene: TRBV11-2
CDR3aa: ASSSLSYNEQF

v_gene: TRBV5-1
CDR3aa: ASSLGGTGIDEQY

v_gene: TRBV12-3/TRBV12-4
CDR3aa: ASSLYEKLF

v_gene: TRBV29-1
CDR3aa: SVRDRGTTQY

v_gene: TRBV5-1
CDR3aa: ASSMIPPGLRNSPLH

v_gene: TRBV2
CDR3aa: ASSYSVEQY

v_gene: TRBV6-2/TRBV6-3
CDR3aa: ASSYFADRAVFWTDTQY

v_gene: TRBV12-3/TRBV12-4
CDR3aa: ASRPADNEKLF

v_gene: TRBV19
CDR3aa: ASSIRREAVEQF

v_gene: TRBV5-3
CDR3aa: ARRGRGGTDTQY

v_gene: TRBV6-4
CDR3aa: ASSLTSGSTDTQY

v_gene: TRBV24-1
CDR3aa: ATSGGGSYNEQF

v_gene: TRBV6-1
CDR3aa: ASSEAGHSNQPQH

v_gene: TRBV5-4
CDR3aa: ASSLGQDNSPLH

v_gene: TRBV29-1
CDR3aa: SAKQGPNEKLF

v_gene: TRBV11-1
CDR3aa: ASSFTDPQAGELF

v_gene: TRBV7-2
CDR3aa: ASSPGLSETQY

v_gene: TRBV25-1
CDR3aa: ASSSTSGGETQY

v_gene: TRBV5-1
CDR3aa: ASSLEGAAYGYT

v_gene: TRBV6-6
CDR3aa: ASRDQGHSEKLF

v_gene: TRBV30
CDR3aa: AWGRTGGNTIY

v_gene: TRBV6-2/TRBV6-3
CDR3aa: ASSYYDRDRDGYT

v_gene: TRBV23-1
CDR3aa: ASSQERGYTEAF

v_gene: TRBV2
CDR3aa: ASKGSLAGTSTDTQY

v_gene: TRBV7-2
CDR3aa: ASSSHQMNTEAF

v_gene: TRBV5-4
CDR3aa: ASSLDGRGRDIQY

v_gene: TRBV19
CDR3aa: ASSPGVGEQY

v_gene: TRBV5-4
CDR3aa: ASSLGSGNTIY

v_gene: TRBV7-2
CDR3aa: ASVGGGSHNEQF

v_gene: TRBV29-1
CDR3aa: SVEVMGQTEQY